The 7 T cell receptor beta chains given below trace back to one sample, sequenced in a study of blood T cell repertoires in COVID-19. Some clones are missing from TCRdb's copy, which holds only in-frame ones; the method was immunoSEQ multiplex PCR. This table has approximately 210,000 clones, approximately 90% appearing once. The sequenced sample was peripheral blood. Receptors originate from a woman aged 40 to 50 who had recovered from COVID-19.

This chain uses TRBV4-1 with TRBJ2-7, with 8 bases identical to TRBD2. J gave up 4 bases and V 0 bases, and 11 bases lay outside the gene matches. The CDR3 loop spans 17 amino acids. CDR1 is MGHRA, CDR2 YSYEKL, per germline. In DNA form, the CDR3 reads TGCGCCAGCAGCCAAGATGATCTCGGGAGGGCCGGGTACGAGCAGTACTTC. This codes for CASSQDDLGRAGYEQYF.

This rearrangement joins TRBV3-1 (or the pseudogene TRBV3-2) to TRBJ2-1, with 14 nucleotides matching TRBD2. Trimming cost V 5 bases and J 7 bases; bases outside gene matches: 4. CDR3 length: 15 amino acids. Per germline, CDR1 LGHDT and CDR2 YNNKEL (reference sequence). The CDR3 here is CASSGLAGGTNEQFF. The CDR3 DNA follows: TGTGCCAGCAGCGGACTAGCGGGAGGAACGAATGAGCAGTTCTTC.

The genes are TRBV19 and TRBJ1-1; D is possibly TRBD1 (5 bases). V was trimmed by 1 base and J by 1 base, leaving 7 bases between them. Germline V gene sequence: CDR1 LNHDA, CDR2 SQIVND (reference sequence). The CDR3 loop spans 14 amino acids. CDR3 coding DNA: TGTGCCAGTAGTATAGGGCAGGGGAACACTGAAGCTTTCTTT. It encodes CASSIGQGNTEAFF.

This sequence joins TRBV30 and TRBJ2-7; 10 bases are a match to TRBD1. Germline V gives CDR1 GTSNPN, CDR2 SVGIG (reference sequence). V lost 0 bases and J lost 7; bases outside the gene matches: 6. The CDR3 is 14 amino acids. The CDR3 spells CAWSVQGQGFEQYF. Written as DNA, the CDR3 is TGTGCCTGGAGTGTACAGGGACAGGGGTTTGAGCAGTACTTC.

Turning to this clone: Other DNA sequences within the sample encode an identical CDR3. The chain recombines TRBV6-5 with TRBJ1-2; tentative D call: TRBD1 (5 bases). Trimming shortened V by 0 bases and J by 3 bases, and 8 bases separated the two germline ends. Germline CDR1 and CDR2: MNHEY and SVGAGI. The CDR3 spans 14 residues. This chain's CDR3 is CASSYSWGDYGYTF. In DNA, the CDR3 is TGTGCCAGCAGTTACTCATGGGGGGACTATGGCTACACCTTC.

The chain has TRBV7-4 and TRBJ2-1; D is unclear. This CDR3 is 15 amino acids long. Per the germline V gene, CDR1 is SGHVT and CDR2 is SQSDAQ. The V end was cut by 5 bases, the J end by 7 bases, with 18 bases between. The CDR3 is CASSPTGCAVNEQFF. The CDR3 nucleotides are TGTGCCAGCAGCCCCACTGGTTGTGCGGTGAATGAGCAGTTCTTC. The entire variable domain, with the rest obtained from reference TRBV7-4 and TRBJ2-1, is as follows: GAGVSQSPRYKVAKRGRDVALRCDSISGHVTLYWYRQTLGQGSEVLTYSQSDAQRDKSGRPSGRFSAERPERSVSTLKIQRTEQGDSAVYLCASSPTGCAVNEQFFGPGTRLTVL.

The chain joins TRBV5-6 to TRBJ1-6, with TRBD1 matching 9 bases. Germline V lookup: CDR1 SGHDT, CDR2 YYEEEE. The CDR3 extends over 17 amino acids. Trimming cost V 1 base and J 7 bases; bases outside gene matches: 9. The DNA of the CDR3 is TGTGCCAGCAGCTTGAGGGGACAGGGCCTGTTCAATTCACCCCTCCACTTT. The encoded protein is CASSLRGQGLFNSPLHF.